Each of the 17 T cell receptor beta chains below was sequenced from the same sample in a study of technical replicates of blood from a few donors. Generated by immunoSEQ multiplex PCR, the TCRdb table keeps only in-frame clones and is missing some. The profile shows 75,000 or so clones, around 94% of them singletons. Sequencing was performed on T cells isolated from PBMCs. All receptors derive from a human donor in good health.

CDR3 sequence (DNA): TGTGCCAGCAGCGATTGGGACAGGGACTATGGCTACACCTTC. Translation gives CASSDWDRDYGYTF. This chain links TRBV9 with TRBJ1-2, with TRBD1 matching 9 bases. The trim removed 3 bases at V and 3 bases at J, leaving 3 bases unmatched. CDR1 is SGDLS and CDR2 is YYNGEE in the germline V gene. This CDR3 has 14 residues.

This sequence joins TRBV6-5 and TRBJ2-2; 7 bases map to TRBD2. Losses at the gene ends were 5 bases for V and 5 bases for J; bases not matched to a gene: 8. The CDR3 covers 15 residues. The germline gives CDR1 MNHEY, CDR2 SVGAGI. In nucleotides, the CDR3 is TGTGCCAGCAGTCCGCGGGAGTTAGGGACCGGGGAGCTGTTTTTT. Translating it yields CASSPRELGTGELFF.

The gene calls are TRBV7-9 and TRBJ1-2, with unresolved D. This CDR3 comprises 14 residues. CDR1 is SEHNR, CDR2 FQNEAQ, per germline (reference sequence). Trimming stripped 5 bases from V and 1 base from J, with 11 bases between. The CDR3 nucleotides read TGTGCCAGCAGCAAACTACGGGATAACTATGGCTACACCTTC. Its protein is CASSKLRDNYGYTF. Full variable domain (missing parts from reference TRBV7-9 and TRBJ1-2): DTGVSQNPRHKITKRGQNVTFRCDPISEHNRLYWYRQTLGQGPEFLTYFQNEAQLEKSRLLSDRFSAERPKGSFSTLEIQRTEQGDSAMYLCASSKLRDNYGYTFGSGTRLTVV.

This clone has just one count. V usage is TRBV19 and J usage is TRBJ2-7; TRBD2 might be the D (6 bases). This CDR3 region has 15 residues. Deletions cut 3 bases from V and 0 bases from J, with 12 bases between. CDR1 and CDR2 from the germline V gene are LNHDA and SQIVND (reference sequence). The DNA for the CDR3 is TGTGCCAGTAGTATTTCGGCGGGGCACTCCTACGAGCAGTACTTC. Its protein is CASSISAGHSYEQYF.

The chain uses TRBV7-2 and TRBJ1-3, with 8 bases identical to TRBD1. The V and J ends lost 4 bases and 4 bases, in that order; junction bases with no gene match: 6. The germline CDR1 and CDR2 sequences are SGHTA and FQGNSA. There are 15 residues in the CDR3. CDR3 coding DNA: TGTGCCAGCAGCTCCTTTGGACAGGGAGGAAACACCATATATTTT. Its protein is CASSSFGQGGNTIYF.

This chain connects TRBV7-3 to TRBJ2-1; TRBD2 is a possible D gene (6 bases). There are 14 residues in the CDR3. Germline CDR1 SGHTA, CDR2 FQGTGA. V lost 5 bases, J lost 5 bases, and 13 bases lay in between. The CDR3 reads CASSPGSRDNEQFF. For the CDR3, the DNA is TGTGCCAGCAGCCCCGGGAGTAGGGACAATGAGCAGTTCTTC.

V and J are TRBV19 and TRBJ2-7; D is undetermined. Trimming stripped 5 bases from V and 2 bases from J, with 4 bases between. CDR1 is LNHDA and CDR2 is SQIVND in the germline V gene (reference sequence). This CDR3 contains 11 residues. CDR3 sequence: CASSWPYEQYF. DNA of the CDR3: TGTGCCAGTAGTTGGCCCTACGAGCAGTACTTC. Variable domain in full (rest from reference TRBV19 and TRBJ2-7): DGGITQSPKYLFRKEGQNVTLSCEQNLNHDAMYWYRQDPGQGLRLIYYSQIVNDFQKGDIAEGYSVSREKKESFPLTVTSAQKNPTAFYLCASSWPYEQYFGPGTRLTVT.

This sequence joins TRBV28 and TRBJ2-5; 13 bases are shared with TRBD2. Germline-derived CDR1 and CDR2 are MDHEN and SYDVKM. The CDR3 runs to 15 residues. V was pared by 5 bases and J by 5 bases, with 5 bases of the junction left unmatched. The CDR3 region has the DNA TGTGCCAGCAGTCCCGGACTAGCGGGAGTCGAGACCCAGTACTTC. It yields the protein CASSPGLAGVETQYF.

The genes are TRBV18 and TRBJ2-1; D unclear. Trimming removed 4 bases from V and 0 bases from J, with 7 bases in between. CDR1 KGHSH and CDR2 LQKENI come from the germline V gene. This CDR3 region has 14 residues. CDR3 amino acids: CASSLSGSYNEQFF. The CDR3 DNA reads TGTGCCAGCTCACTTTCGGGCTCCTACAATGAGCAGTTCTTC. Together with reference TRBV18 and TRBJ2-1, the CDR3 gives the full variable domain: NAGVMQNPRHLVRRRGQEARLRCSPMKGHSHVYWYRQLPEEGLKFMVYLQKENIIDESGMPKERFSAEFPKEGPSILRIQQVVRGDSAAYFCASSLSGSYNEQFFGPGTRLTVL.

This clone appeared once. The CDR3 DNA reads as TGTGCCAGCAGCACTGACAGGGGAGCTAACTATGGCTACACCTTC. Translated: CASSTDRGANYGYTF. V usage is TRBV5-5 and J usage is TRBJ1-2; 8 bases are shared with TRBD1. CDR1 and CDR2 from the germline V gene are SGHKS and YYEKEE (reference sequence). CDR3 length: 15 residues. Trimming took 4 bases from V and 0 from J; bases not matched to a gene: 5.

This chain joins TRBV30 and TRBJ1-4, with D perhaps TRBD1 (6 bases). Trimming removed 3 bases at V and 8 bases at J, with 16 bases between. The CDR3 spans 14 residues. The germline V gene encodes CDR1 GTSNPN and CDR2 SVGIG (reference sequence). The CDR3 sequence: CAWRQRRTAEKLFF. The CDR3 coding sequence is TGTGCCTGGAGGCAACGGAGGACAGCCGAAAAACTGTTTTTT.

This chain links TRBV5-1 with TRBJ2-1; no clear D. CDR3 length: 12 amino acids. Trimming removed 0 bases from V and 6 bases from J, with 4 bases in between. Germline CDR1 SGHRS, CDR2 YFSETQ. CDR3 sequence (DNA): TGCGCCAGCAGCTTGGACGGCAATGAGCAGTTCTTC. Translation: CASSLDGNEQFF.

V usage is TRBV15 and J usage is TRBJ2-5, with 7 nucleotides matching TRBD1. The CDR3 has 15 residues. V lost 7 bases, J lost 4 bases, and 12 bases stayed unmatched. Germline lookup yields CDR1 LNHNV and CDR2 YYDKDF (reference sequence). Written as DNA, the CDR3 is TGTGCCACCATTACAGACAGGGTGGTTGGAGAGACCCAGTACTTC. Its translation is CATITDRVVGETQYF.

This clone showed up just once. The rearrangement joins TRBV4-1 to TRBJ2-1; D possibly corresponds to TRBD2 (6 bases). The V and J ends lost 4 bases and 6 bases respectively, with 16 bases between them. CDR1 and CDR2 from the germline V gene are MGHRA and YSYEKL. CDR3 length: 15 residues. The CDR3 is CASSRGPGTGNEQFF. CDR3 in DNA: TGCGCCAGCAGCCGCGGACCAGGGACTGGCAATGAGCAGTTCTTC.

This rearrangement joins TRBV10-2 to TRBJ2-7; a possible D gene is TRBD1 (6 bases). V lost 3 bases and J lost 4, with 19 bases in between. Germline CDR1 and CDR2: WSHSY and SAAADI. The CDR3 has 16 amino acids. This CDR3 reads CASSDPLTGSGYEQYF. The DNA of the CDR3 is TGCGCCAGCAGTGACCCTTTAACAGGGTCCGGGTACGAGCAGTACTTC.

The chain employs TRBV6-6 and TRBJ2-2; 8 nucleotides align to TRBD2. Germline CDR1 and CDR2: MNHNY and SVGAGI (reference sequence). The CDR3 is made up of 16 amino acids. With 6 bases clipped from V and 1 base from J, the junction kept 7 bases outside the gene matches. This CDR3 is CASRPLAGRNTGELFF. CDR3 DNA: TGTGCCAGCAGACCCTTAGCGGGGAGGAACACCGGGGAGCTGTTTTTT.

This chain links TRBV13 with TRBJ2-3, with a possible D match to TRBD2 (5 bases). CDR3 size: 13 residues. V was pared by 6 bases and J by 2 bases, with 9 bases between. From germline, CDR1 is PRHDT and CDR2 FYEKMQ (reference sequence). The CDR3 here is CASSPGFTDTQYF. The CDR3 DNA is TGTGCCAGCAGTCCGGGGTTCACAGATACGCAGTATTTT.